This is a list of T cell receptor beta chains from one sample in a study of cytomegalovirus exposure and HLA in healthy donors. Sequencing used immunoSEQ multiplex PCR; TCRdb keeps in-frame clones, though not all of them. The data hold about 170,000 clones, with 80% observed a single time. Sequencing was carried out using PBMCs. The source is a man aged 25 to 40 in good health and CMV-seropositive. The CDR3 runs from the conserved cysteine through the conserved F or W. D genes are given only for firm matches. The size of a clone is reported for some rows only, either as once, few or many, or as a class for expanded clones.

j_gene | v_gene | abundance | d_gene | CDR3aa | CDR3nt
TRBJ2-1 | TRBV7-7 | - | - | CASSLDRSSYNEQFF | TGTGCCAGCAGCCTTGACAGGAGCTCCTACAATGAGCAGTTCTTC
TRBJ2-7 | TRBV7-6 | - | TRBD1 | CASSLGDRGHEQYF | TGTGCCAGCAGCTTAGGGGACAGGGGGCACGAGCAGTACTTC
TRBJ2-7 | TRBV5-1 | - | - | CASSPPGPPYEQYF | TGCGCCAGCAGCCCCCCTGGGCCACCCTACGAGCAGTACTTC
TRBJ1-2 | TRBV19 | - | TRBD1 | CASSRGTGTGYGYTF | TGTGCCAGTAGTAGGGGGACAGGGACGGGCTATGGCTACACCTTC
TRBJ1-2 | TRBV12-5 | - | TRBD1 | CASGFLPDRANYGYTF | TGTGCTAGTGGTTTCCTTCCTGACAGGGCTAACTATGGCTACACCTTC
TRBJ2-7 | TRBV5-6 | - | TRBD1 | CASSPGDRPTGEQYF | TGTGCCAGCAGCCCCGGGGACAGACCAACGGGGGAGCAGTACTTC
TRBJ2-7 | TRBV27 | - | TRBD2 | CASSLAGGFEQYF | TGTGCCAGCAGTTTAGCGGGAGGATTCGAGCAGTACTTC
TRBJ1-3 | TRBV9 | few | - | CASSVATGRGGGNTIYF | TGTGCCAGCAGCGTAGCCACGGGCCGGGGTGGCGGAAACACCATATATTTT
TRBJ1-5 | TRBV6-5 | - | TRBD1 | CASSEGTENQPQHF | TGTGCCAGCAGTGAGGGGACAGAGAATCAGCCCCAGCATTTT
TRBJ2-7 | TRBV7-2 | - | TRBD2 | CASSLAEFRLADTYEQYF | TGTGCCAGCAGCTTAGCGGAATTCCGGCTAGCGGACACCTACGAGCAGTACTTC
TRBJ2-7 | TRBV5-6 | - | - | CASSLEGGYPGMEQYF | TGTGCCAGCAGCTTGGAGGGGGGGTACCCAGGTATGGAGCAGTACTTC
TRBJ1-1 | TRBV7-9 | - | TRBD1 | CASSRGQGWGRLF | TGTGCCAGCAGCAGGGGACAGGGTTGGGGTCGGCTCTTT
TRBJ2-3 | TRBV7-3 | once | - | CASGPGTDTQYF | TGTGCCAGCGGTCCAGGCACAGATACGCAGTATTTT
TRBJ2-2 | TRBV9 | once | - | CASSVFTNTGELFF | TGTGCCAGCAGCGTATTCACGAACACCGGGGAGCTGTTTTTT
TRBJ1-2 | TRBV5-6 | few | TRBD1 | CASSVYRGLIYGYTF | TGTGCCAGCAGCGTCTACAGGGGGCTCATCTATGGCTACACCTTC
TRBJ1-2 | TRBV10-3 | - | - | CAISEGRGYYGYTF | TGTGCCATCAGTGAGGGGCGGGGTTACTATGGCTACACCTTC
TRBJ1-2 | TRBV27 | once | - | CASSPQGHYGYTF | TGTGCCAGCAGTCCACAGGGCCACTATGGCTACACCTTC
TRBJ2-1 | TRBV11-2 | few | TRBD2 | CASSLVAGGLYNEQFF | TGTGCCAGCAGCTTAGTGGCGGGGGGTCTCTACAATGAGCAGTTCTTC
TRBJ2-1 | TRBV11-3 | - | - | CASSLSPINEQFF | TGTGCCAGCAGCCTCTCCCCTATCAATGAGCAGTTCTTC
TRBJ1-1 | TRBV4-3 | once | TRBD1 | CASSPRGQGTEAFF | TGCGCCAGCAGCCCTAGGGGGCAAGGGACTGAAGCTTTCTTT
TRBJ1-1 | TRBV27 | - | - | CASSFSQGSTEAFF | TGTGCCAGCAGTTTCAGTCAGGGGTCCACTGAAGCTTTCTTT
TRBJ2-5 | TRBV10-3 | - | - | CAISNRDSIYQTQYF | TGTGCCATCAGCAATCGGGACTCCATCTACCAGACCCAGTACTTC
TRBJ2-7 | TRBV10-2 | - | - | CASSESDSPSSYEQYF | TGCGCCAGCAGTGAGTCGGACAGCCCGAGCTCCTACGAGCAGTACTTC
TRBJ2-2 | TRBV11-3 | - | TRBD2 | CASSLRRLASGELFF | TGTGCCAGCAGCTTGCGGAGACTAGCGTCCGGGGAGCTGTTTTTT
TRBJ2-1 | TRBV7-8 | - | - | CASSLVGSTSYNEQFF | TGTGCCAGCAGCTTAGTTGGGAGCACATCCTACAATGAGCAGTTCTTC
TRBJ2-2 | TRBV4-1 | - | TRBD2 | CASSPRTSGGIGELFF | TGCGCCAGCAGCCCTCGGACTAGCGGGGGCATCGGGGAGCTGTTTTTT
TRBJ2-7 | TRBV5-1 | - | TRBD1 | CASSETGYYEQYF | TGCGCCAGCAGCGAGACAGGGTATTACGAGCAGTACTTC
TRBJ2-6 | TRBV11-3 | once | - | CASSPSDNSGANVLTF | TGTGCCAGCAGCCCGTCGGACAACTCTGGGGCCAACGTCCTGACTTTC
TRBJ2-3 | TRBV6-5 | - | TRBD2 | CASNRGGLGDTQYF | TGTGCCAGCAACCGGGGGGGCCTCGGTGATACGCAGTATTTT
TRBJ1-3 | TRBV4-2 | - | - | CASSQDKGNSGNTIYF | TGTGCCAGCAGCCAAGATAAGGGGAACTCTGGAAACACCATATATTTT
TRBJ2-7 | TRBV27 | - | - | CASSFRGKAYEQYF | TGTGCCAGCAGTTTCAGGGGCAAGGCCTACGAGCAGTACTTC
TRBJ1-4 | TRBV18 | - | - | CASSPPVRPRHNEKLFF | TGTGCCAGCTCACCACCGGTTCGTCCCAGGCATAATGAAAAACTGTTTTTT
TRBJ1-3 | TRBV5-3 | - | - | CARSRQLSGNTIYF | TGTGCCAGAAGTCGACAGCTCTCTGGAAACACCATATATTTT
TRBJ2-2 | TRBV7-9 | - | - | CSSSLAFAGVTGELFF | TGTTCCAGCAGCTTAGCTTTCGCAGGGGTAACCGGGGAGCTGTTTTTT
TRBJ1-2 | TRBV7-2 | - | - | CASSAAGQSGYGYTF | TGTGCCAGCAGCGCCGCCGGACAGTCCGGCTATGGCTACACCTTC
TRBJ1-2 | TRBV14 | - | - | CASSLDRNYGYTF | TGTGCCAGCAGCCTAGACCGGAACTATGGCTACACCTTC
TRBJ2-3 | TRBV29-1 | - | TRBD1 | CSAGRDSSDTQYF | TGCAGCGCCGGCCGGGACAGCTCAGATACGCAGTATTTT
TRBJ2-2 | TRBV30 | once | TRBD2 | CAWSPSAGAGELFF | TGTGCCTGGAGTCCTTCCGCGGGAGCCGGGGAGCTGTTTTTT
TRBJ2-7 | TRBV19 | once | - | CASSPNYSSYEQYF | TGTGCCAGTAGTCCCAACTATAGCTCCTACGAGCAGTACTTC
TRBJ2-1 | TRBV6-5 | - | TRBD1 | CASGGTGGYNEQFF | TGTGCCAGCGGGGGAACAGGGGGCTACAATGAGCAGTTCTTC
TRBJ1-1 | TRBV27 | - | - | CASSLSQGWTEAFF | TGTGCCAGCAGTTTATCCCAGGGCTGGACTGAAGCTTTCTTT